This T cell receptor beta chain was observed in a study of identical twins. TCRdb independently ran MiXCR on the 5' RACE reads; one entry per CDR3 protein. This sample has approximately 210,000 distinct CDR3 sequences; more than 15% occur once, and the top ten carry 35% to 50%. The CDR3 is made up of 16 amino acids. Germline V lookup: CDR1 LGHNT, CDR2 FRNRAP. J lost 0 bases, V lost 6 bases, and 7 bases had no gene match. This sample was shared with a second study, whose subject was T cells expressing NK-cell markers. This second report adds: Sorted CD3+CD56+NKG2C+, CD3+CD56+NKG2C- and CD3+CD56-NKG2C+ T cells provided the TCR beta repertoires. Nothing established the HCMV specificity of expanded NKG2C+ T cell clones.

The sample comprised CD8+ T cells sorted from blood. V usage is TRBV12-5 and J usage is TRBJ1-2; 10 bases fit TRBD1. This receptor was obtained from a woman aged 18-30 years in good health. The CDR3 nucleotides read TGTGCTAGTGGGGAGACAGGGGGCGCCTCTAACTATGGCTACACCTTC. It translates to CASGETGGASNYGYTF. The entire variable domain, with the rest obtained from reference TRBV12-5 and TRBJ1-2, is as follows: DARVTQTPRHKVTEMGQEVTMRCQPILGHNTVFWYRQTMMQGLELLAYFRNRAPLDDSGMPKDRFSAEMPDATLATLKIQPSEPRDSAVYFCASGETGGASNYGYTFGSGTRLTVV.